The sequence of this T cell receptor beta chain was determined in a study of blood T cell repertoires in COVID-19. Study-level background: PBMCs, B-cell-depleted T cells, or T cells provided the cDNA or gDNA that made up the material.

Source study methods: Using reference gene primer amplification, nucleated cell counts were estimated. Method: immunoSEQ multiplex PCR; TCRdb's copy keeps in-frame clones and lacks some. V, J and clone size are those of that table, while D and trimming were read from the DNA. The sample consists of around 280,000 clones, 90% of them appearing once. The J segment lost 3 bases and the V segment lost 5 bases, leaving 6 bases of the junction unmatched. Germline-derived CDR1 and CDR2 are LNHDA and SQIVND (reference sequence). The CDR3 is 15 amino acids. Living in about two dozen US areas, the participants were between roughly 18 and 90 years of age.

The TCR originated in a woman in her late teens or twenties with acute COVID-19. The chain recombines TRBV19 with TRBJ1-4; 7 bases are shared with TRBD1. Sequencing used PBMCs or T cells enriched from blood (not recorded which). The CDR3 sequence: CASSSQGVANEKLFF. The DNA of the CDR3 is TGTGCCAGTAGTTCGCAGGGGGTTGCTAATGAAAAACTGTTTTTT.